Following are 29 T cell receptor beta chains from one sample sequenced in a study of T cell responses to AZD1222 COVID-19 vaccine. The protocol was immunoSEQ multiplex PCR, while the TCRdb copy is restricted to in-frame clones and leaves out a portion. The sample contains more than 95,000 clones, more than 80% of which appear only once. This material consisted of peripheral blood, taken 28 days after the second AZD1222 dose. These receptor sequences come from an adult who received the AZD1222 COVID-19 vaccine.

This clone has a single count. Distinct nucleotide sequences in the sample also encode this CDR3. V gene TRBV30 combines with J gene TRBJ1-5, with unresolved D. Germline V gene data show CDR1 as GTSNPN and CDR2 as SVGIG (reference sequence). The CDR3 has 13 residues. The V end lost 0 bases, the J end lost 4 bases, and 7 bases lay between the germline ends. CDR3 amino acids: CAWSVQENQPQHF. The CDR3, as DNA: TGTGCCTGGAGTGTTCAGGAGAATCAGCCCCAGCATTTT.

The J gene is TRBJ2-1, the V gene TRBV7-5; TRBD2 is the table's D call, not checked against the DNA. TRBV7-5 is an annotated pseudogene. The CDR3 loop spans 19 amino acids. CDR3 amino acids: CATPEWLAGSPSSYNEQFF. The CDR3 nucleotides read TGTGCCACTCCAGAGTGGCTAGCGGGGTCACCAAGCTCCTACAATGAGCAGTTCTTC.

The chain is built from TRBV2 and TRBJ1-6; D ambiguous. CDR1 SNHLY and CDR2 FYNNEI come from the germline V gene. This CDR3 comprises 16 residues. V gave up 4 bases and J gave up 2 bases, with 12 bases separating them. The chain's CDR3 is CASSAEGLTYNSPLHF. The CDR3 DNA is TGTGCCAGCAGTGCTGAGGGATTAACCTATAATTCACCCCTCCACTTT. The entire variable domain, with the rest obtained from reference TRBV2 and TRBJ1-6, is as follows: EPEVTQTPSHQVTQMGQEVILRCVPISNHLYFYWYRQILGQKVEFLVSFYNNEISEKSEIFDDQFSVERPDGSNFTLKIRSTKLEDSAMYFCASSAEGLTYNSPLHFGNGTRLTVT.

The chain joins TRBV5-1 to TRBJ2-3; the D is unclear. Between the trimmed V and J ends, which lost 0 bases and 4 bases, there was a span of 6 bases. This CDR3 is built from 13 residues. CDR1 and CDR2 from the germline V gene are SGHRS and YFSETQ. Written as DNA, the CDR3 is TGCGCCAGCAGCTTGGGGGTGCCAGATACGCAGTATTTT. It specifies CASSLGVPDTQYF.

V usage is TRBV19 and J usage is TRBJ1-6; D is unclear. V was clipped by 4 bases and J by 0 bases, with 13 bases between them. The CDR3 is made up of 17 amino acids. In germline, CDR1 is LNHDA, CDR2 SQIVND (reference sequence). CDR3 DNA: TGTGCCAGTAGTAGTTATGCCTCGAGCTCCTATAATTCACCCCTCCACTTT. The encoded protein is CASSSYASSSYNSPLHF.

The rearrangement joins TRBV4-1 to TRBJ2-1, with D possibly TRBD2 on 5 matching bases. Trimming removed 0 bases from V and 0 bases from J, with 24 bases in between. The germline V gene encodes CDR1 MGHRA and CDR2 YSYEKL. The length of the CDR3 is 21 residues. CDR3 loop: CASSQDHPGISWRTSYNEQFF. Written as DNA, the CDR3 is TGCGCCAGCAGCCAAGATCACCCCGGGATTAGTTGGCGGACCTCCTACAATGAGCAGTTCTTC.

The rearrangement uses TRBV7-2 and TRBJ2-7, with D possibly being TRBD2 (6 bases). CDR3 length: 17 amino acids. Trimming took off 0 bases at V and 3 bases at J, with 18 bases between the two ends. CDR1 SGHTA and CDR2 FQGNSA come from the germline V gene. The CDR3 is CASSLAPATTGDYEQYF. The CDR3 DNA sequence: TGTGCCAGCAGCTTAGCCCCAGCAACCACGGGAGACTACGAGCAGTACTTC.

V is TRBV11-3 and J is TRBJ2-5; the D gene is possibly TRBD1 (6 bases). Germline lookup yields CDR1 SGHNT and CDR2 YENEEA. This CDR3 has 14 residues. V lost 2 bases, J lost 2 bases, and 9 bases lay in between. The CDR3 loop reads CASSLRDKQETQYF. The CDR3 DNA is TGTGCCAGCAGCTTACGGGACAAACAAGAGACCCAGTACTTC.

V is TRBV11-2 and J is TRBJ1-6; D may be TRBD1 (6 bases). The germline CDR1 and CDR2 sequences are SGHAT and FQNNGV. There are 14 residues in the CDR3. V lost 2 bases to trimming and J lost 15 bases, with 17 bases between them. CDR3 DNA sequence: TGTGCCAGCAGCTTAAGGTCAGTGAGGGGGGGCCTCCACTTT. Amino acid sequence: CASSLRSVRGGLHF.

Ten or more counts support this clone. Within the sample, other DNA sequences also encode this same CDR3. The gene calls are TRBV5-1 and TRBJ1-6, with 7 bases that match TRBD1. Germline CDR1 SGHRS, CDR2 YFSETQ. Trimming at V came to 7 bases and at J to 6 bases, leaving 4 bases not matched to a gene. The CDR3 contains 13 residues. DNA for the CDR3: TGCGCCAGCGCCGACAGGGTTAATTCACCCCTCCACTTT. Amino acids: CASADRVNSPLHF.

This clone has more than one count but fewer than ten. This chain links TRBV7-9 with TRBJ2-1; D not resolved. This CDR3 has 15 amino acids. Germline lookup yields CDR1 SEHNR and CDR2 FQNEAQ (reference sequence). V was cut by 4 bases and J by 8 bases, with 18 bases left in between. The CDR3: CASSSPGWGFDEQFF. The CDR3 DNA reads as TGTGCCAGCAGCTCACCCGGTTGGGGATTCGATGAGCAGTTCTTC.

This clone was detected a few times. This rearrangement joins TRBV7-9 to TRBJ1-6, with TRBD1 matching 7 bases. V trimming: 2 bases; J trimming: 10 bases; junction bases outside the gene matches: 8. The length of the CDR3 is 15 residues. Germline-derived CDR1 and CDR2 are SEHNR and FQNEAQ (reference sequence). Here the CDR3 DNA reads TGTGCCAGCAGCTTAAGTCGACAGGGTGGCTCACCCCTCCACTTT. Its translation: CASSLSRQGGSPLHF. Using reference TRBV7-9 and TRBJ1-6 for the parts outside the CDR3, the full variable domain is DTGVSQNPRHKITKRGQNVTFRCDPISEHNRLYWYRQTLGQGPEFLTYFQNEAQLEKSRLLSDRFSAERPKGSFSTLEIQRTEQGDSAMYLCASSLSRQGGSPLHFGNGTRLTVT.

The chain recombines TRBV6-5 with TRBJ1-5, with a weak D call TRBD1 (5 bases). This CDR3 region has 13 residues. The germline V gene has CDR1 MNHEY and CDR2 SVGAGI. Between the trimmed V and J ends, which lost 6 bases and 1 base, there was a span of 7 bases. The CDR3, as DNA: TGTGCCAGCAGCGGACAAAGCAATCAGCCCCAGCATTTT. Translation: CASSGQSNQPQHF.

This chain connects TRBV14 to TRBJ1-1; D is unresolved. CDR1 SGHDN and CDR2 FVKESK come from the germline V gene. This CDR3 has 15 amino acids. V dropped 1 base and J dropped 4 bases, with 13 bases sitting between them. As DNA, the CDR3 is TGTGCCAGCAGCCAAGTTGCGGGTGTGGGCACTGAAGCTTTCTTT. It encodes CASSQVAGVGTEAFF.

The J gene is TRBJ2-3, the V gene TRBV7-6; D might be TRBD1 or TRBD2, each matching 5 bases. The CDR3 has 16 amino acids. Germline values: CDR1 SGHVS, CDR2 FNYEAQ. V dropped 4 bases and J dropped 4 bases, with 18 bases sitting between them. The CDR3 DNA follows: TGTGCCAGCAGCTCGGGGACCTCTTCGAGGGCAGATACGCAGTATTTT. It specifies CASSSGTSSRADTQYF.

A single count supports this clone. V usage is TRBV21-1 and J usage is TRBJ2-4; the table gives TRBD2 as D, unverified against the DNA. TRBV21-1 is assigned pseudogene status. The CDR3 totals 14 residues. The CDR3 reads CASGAMGRGGIQYF. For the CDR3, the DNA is TGTGCCAGCGGTGCTATGGGAAGGGGAGGCATTCAGTACTTC.

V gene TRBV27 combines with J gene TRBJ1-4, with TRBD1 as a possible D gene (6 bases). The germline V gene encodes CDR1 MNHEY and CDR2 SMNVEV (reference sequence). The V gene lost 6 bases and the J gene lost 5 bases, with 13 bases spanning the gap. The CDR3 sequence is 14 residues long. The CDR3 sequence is CASSPGTRNEKLFF. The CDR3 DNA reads TGTGCCAGCAGCCCCGGGACAAGAAATGAAAAACTGTTTTTT.

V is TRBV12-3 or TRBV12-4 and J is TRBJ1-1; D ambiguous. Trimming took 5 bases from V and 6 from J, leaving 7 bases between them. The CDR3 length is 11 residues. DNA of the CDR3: TGTGCCAGCAGTAGGGTTGCTGAAGCTTTCTTT. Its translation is CASSRVAEAFF.

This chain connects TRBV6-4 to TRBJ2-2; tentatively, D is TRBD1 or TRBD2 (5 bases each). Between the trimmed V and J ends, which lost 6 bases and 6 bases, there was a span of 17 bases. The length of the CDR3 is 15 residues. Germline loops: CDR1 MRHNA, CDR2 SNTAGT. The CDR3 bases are TGTGCCAGCAGGCCAGGGACCGCGATCTCCGGGGAGCTGTTTTTT. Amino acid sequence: CASRPGTAISGELFF.

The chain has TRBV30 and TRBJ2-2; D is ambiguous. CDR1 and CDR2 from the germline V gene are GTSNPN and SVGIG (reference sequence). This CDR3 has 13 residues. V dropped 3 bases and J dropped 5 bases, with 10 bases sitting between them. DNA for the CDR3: TGTGCCTGGAGAGGTCTGGCGACCGGGGAGCTGTTTTTT. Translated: CAWRGLATGELFF. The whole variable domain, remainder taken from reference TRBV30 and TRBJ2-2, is SQTIHQWPATLVQPVGSPLSLECTVEGTSNPNLYWYRQAAGRGLQLLFYSVGIGQISSEVPQNLSASRPQDRQFILSSKKLLLSDSGFYLCAWRGLATGELFFGEGSRLTVL.

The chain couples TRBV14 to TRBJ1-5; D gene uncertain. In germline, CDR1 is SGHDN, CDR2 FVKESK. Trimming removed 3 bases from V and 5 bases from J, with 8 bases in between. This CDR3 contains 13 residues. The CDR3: CASSQGMYQPQHF. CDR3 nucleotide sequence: TGTGCCAGCAGCCAGGGAATGTATCAGCCCCAGCATTTT.

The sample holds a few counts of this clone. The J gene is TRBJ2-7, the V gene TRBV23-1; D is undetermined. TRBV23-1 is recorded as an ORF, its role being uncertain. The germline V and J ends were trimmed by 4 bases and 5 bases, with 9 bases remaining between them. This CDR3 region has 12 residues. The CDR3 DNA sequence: TGCGCCAGCAGTCGAGTCCACGACGAGCAGTACTTC. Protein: CASSRVHDEQYF.

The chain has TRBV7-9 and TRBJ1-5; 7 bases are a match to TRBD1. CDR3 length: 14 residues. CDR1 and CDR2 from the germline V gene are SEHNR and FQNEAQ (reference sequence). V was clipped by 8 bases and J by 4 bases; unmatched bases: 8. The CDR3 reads CASRRAGGNQPQHF. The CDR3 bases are TGTGCCAGCCGTCGCGCAGGGGGAAATCAGCCCCAGCATTTT. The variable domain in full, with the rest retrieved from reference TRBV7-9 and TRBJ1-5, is DTGVSQNPRHKITKRGQNVTFRCDPISEHNRLYWYRQTLGQGPEFLTYFQNEAQLEKSRLLSDRFSAERPKGSFSTLEIQRTEQGDSAMYLCASRRAGGNQPQHFGDGTRLSIL.

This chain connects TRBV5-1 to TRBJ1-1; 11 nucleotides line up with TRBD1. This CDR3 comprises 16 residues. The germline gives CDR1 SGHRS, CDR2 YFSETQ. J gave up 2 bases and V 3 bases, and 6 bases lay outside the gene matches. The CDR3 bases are TGCGCCAGCAGCTCCCAGGGACAGGGGGACAACACTGAAGCTTTCTTT. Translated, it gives CASSSQGQGDNTEAFF.

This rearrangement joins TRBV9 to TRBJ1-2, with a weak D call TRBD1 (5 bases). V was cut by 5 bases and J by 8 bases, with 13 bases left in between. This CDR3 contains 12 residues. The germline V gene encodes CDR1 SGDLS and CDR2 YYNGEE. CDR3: CASRPQGWGYTF. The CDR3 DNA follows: TGTGCCAGCAGGCCTCAGGGTTGGGGCTACACCTTC.

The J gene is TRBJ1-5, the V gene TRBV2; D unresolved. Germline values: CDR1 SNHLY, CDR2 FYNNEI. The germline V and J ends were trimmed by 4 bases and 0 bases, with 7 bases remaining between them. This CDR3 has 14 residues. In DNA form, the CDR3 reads TGTGCCAGCAGTGGAGGAGATAGCAATCAGCCCCAGCATTTT. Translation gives CASSGGDSNQPQHF.

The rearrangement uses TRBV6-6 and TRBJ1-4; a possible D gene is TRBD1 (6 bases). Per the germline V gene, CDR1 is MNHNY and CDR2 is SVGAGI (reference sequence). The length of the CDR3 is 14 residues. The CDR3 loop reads CATTGAGANEKLFF. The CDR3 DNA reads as TGTGCGACCACCGGGGCAGGGGCTAATGAAAAACTGTTTTTT.

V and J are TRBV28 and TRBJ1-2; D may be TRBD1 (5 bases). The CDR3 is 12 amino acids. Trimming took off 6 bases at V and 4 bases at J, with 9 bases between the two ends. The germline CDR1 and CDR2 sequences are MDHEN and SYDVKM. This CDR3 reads CASRTGSYGYTF. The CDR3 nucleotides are TGTGCCAGCAGAACAGGTTCCTATGGCTACACCTTC.

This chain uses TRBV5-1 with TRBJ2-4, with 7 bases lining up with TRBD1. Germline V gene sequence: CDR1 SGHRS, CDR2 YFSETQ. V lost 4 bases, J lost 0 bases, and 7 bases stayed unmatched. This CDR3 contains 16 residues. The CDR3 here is CASSAGTDIAKNIQYF. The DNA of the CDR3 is TGCGCCAGCAGCGCAGGGACAGACATAGCCAAAAACATTCAGTACTTC.